This T cell receptor beta chain was identified in a study of T cell responses to AZD1222 COVID-19 vaccine (dated by TCRdb to the early 2020s). In terms of the full investigation: AZD1222 recipients whose second dose came at about 4 weeks and those whose second dose came at about 12 weeks were combined into one group, since spike-specific TCR depth and breadth did not differ between the two schedules. Trial participants were enrolled by age into subgroups of 18-55, 56-69 and 70-plus years, and about 150, 27 and 61 TCR-sequenced participants, respectively, were included in these subgroups. A total of around 240 trial participants underwent TCR sequencing, of whom around 200 received two doses of AZD1222 and about 25 received two doses of the MenACWY control vaccine. What the research found in general, with its limitations: Because no day 14 peak-response samples were available, repertoires were characterized only after the peak T cell response. Only five or six AZD1222 recipients were SARS-CoV-2 seropositive at baseline, limiting conclusions about previously exposed vaccinees. Vaccine-associated CD4 TCRs spanned the whole spike protein, with dominant responses in regions 160-218 and 743-854. Epitopes outside the regions mutated in the B.1.351 and B.1.1.7 variants were reportedly recognized by nearly half of the unique spike-specific TCRs. Most participants were white British and females outnumbered males, and the authors suggested that clonal diversity may have been underestimated. A significant rise in spike-specific TCR breadth and depth was observed after two AZD1222 doses relative to day 0 and relative to MenACWY recipients. In the small 56-69-year group, the increase in depth fell short of significance, most likely because of low power.

The CDR3 holds 15 amino acids from the cysteine to the phenylalanine. The retained sequence is limited to the CDR3, 45 bases, with the frame set at the first base. Reading the germline V gene (reference sequence) gives CDR1 MNHNY and CDR2 SVGAGI. The junction shows trimming of 10 bases on V and 4 bases on J, plus 19 bases between the germline ends. The CDR3 regions of human TCRbeta chains were analyzed by immunosequencing. As for the authors' bioinformatics: TCRs in the repertoires were compared against a reference library of SARS-CoV-2-specific TCRs that had been generated with the MIRA antigen-specificity platform. Breadth meant the fraction of unique TCRs that were SARS-CoV-2-associated, whereas depth meant the fraction of total T cells that were SARS-CoV-2-associated. Using the MIRA data, each spike-specific TCR was mapped to the spike region that the TCR reacts to and placed in a CD4 or CD8 class. Log10-transformed breadth and depth values were compared by one-way ANOVA with Sidak's multiple comparisons tests. The clones in this table, taken by TCRdb from immuneACCESS, are in-frame only. Not every clone is retained; where verified, under half of the shortfall comes from an unresolved V gene, and the cause of the rest is unknown. The DNA was the basis for D and trimming; V, J and clone size are from that table. Present in this sample are some 130,000 clones, around 84% of which were seen just once. Roughly 3.9% of the sample rests with the top ten.

Explained via the paper, the time point label denotes: baseline before first vaccination. Vaccinee samples came from UK trials COV001 and COV002, including a single-blind randomized controlled phase 2/3 trial of AZD1222 (ChAdOx1 nCoV-19) in healthy adults. For TCRbeta chain sequencing, PBMC samples from trial participants were taken at day 0 and at day 28 after the second dose. Details on this clone: Its antigen is still unknown. Base qualities are missing; no much larger clone stands one base away.

The material was peripheral blood, obtained on day 0 of AZD1222 vaccination. The chain links TRBV6-6 with TRBJ1-4, with a tentative D gene TRBD1 over 5 matching bases. The sequence came from an adult in good health. The CDR3 protein sequence reads: CATSETTAYNEKLFF. The bases are TGTGCCACATCAGAGACGACAGCTTATAATGAAAAACTGTTTTTT.